This T cell receptor beta chain was sequenced for a study of human T cells and chemical hapten exposure. Study-wide findings and caveats: The study found that DPC sensitization did not change TCRs above 1 in 1000 frequency.

The time point denotes: patch test 2, 6 weeks after DPC sensitization. The treatment here: therapeutic diphenylcyclopropenone sensitization with weekly scalp DPC. This clonotype was seen many times. Its antigen is as yet unknown. TCRdb re-called the RACE reads through MiXCR, storing one row per CDR3 protein. The sample has about 40,000 distinct CDR3 sequences; about 9.8% are singletons. The material sequenced was whole blood, taken in connection with sensitization to the hapten diphenylcyclopropenone (DPC). This receptor was identified in a woman in her thirties or forties with alopecia areata. Some clones in this sample may be carry-over from other donors' samples.

CDR3 nucleotide sequence: TGCAGCGTTTACCCAGGGGGTAATCAGCCCCAGCATTTT. This translates into CSVYPGGNQPQHF. The chain employs TRBV29-1 and TRBJ1-5; TRBD1 matches 7 bases. Germline CDR1 reads SQVTM; CDR2 reads ANQGSEA. Unmatched junction bases numbered 5, after V lost 5 bases and J lost 4 bases. The CDR3 runs 13 residues.